Listed below are T cell receptor beta chains from one sample, sequenced in a study of blood T cell repertoires in COVID-19. Only in-frame clones appear in the TCRdb table, and some are missing; sequencing was by immunoSEQ multiplex PCR. The table records some 400,000 clones, more than 70% of them present only once. What was sequenced was peripheral blood. These receptors were taken from a woman aged 55-70 years with COVID-19, enrolled during active disease. Each CDR3 is given without its conserved first and last residue. D genes are given only for firm matches. The size entry is marked missing in some rows and otherwise reads once, few, many or a size class.

d_call clone_size j_call v_call cdr3_aa
TRBD1 . TRBJ1-1 TRBV11-2 ASSFSGGRGTEAF
TRBD1 . TRBJ2-1 TRBV2 ASSERQGPNEQF
. once TRBJ1-1 TRBV19 ASIPGGGRIPEAF
. . TRBJ2-5 TRBV3-1/TRBV3-2 ASNSSPSPRRAQY
. . TRBJ2-5 TRBV11-2 ASSFPGRRETQY
. . TRBJ2-7 TRBV15 ATSRKRASARNYEQY
TRBD1 few TRBJ1-3 TRBV18 ASSPGTGENTIY
. . TRBJ1-5 TRBV19 ASRVRGGGHGNQPQH
. . TRBJ1-2 TRBV28 ASSLVGPGRGYGYT
. . TRBJ2-6 TRBV15 ATSRDDTVVVLT
. . TRBJ1-1 TRBV7-2 ASRGAADWNTEAF
. . TRBJ1-2 TRBV18 ASSTANYGYT
. . TRBJ2-2 TRBV11-2 ASSPEVGARKTGELF
. . TRBJ1-2 TRBV6-5 ASTKWAGNYGYT
. . TRBJ2-1 TRBV28 ASSSYRVVSFNEQF
. . TRBJ1-3 TRBV7-2 ASSPDSNSGNTIY
. . TRBJ1-2 TRBV6-5 ASSYGAEGDYGYT
TRBD1 once TRBJ1-4 TRBV7-6 ASSPDSGTGWEKLF
. . TRBJ1-5 TRBV3-1/TRBV3-2 ASSQDLGAIAPQH
TRBD2 . TRBJ2-7 TRBV19 ASSTTGLAGFSYEQY